The 3 T cell receptor beta chains presented below share a single source sample, sequenced in a study of cytomegalovirus exposure and HLA in healthy donors. Assay: immunoSEQ multiplex PCR; the TCRdb copy retains only in-frame clones and omits some. This sample carries about 160,000 clones, 80% to 90% of them seen once, and the ten largest clones take roughly 5.8%. Input material: PBMCs. The receptors shown here come from a young woman in good health and CMV-seronegative.

V is TRBV5-1 and J is TRBJ2-2; TRBD1 matches at 8 bases. Per the germline V gene, CDR1 is SGHRS and CDR2 is YFSETQ. The length of the CDR3 is 15 residues. The junction had 3 bases not matched to a gene; V was cut back by 5 bases and J by 0 bases. CDR3 bases: TGCGCCAGCAGGGGACAGGAGTCGAACACCGGGGAGCTGTTTTTT. Translating it yields CASRGQESNTGELFF.

This sequence joins TRBV5-6 and TRBJ2-5; D gene unclear. The CDR3 length is 14 residues. CDR1 SGHDT and CDR2 YYEEEE come from the germline V gene. Trimming removed 4 bases at V and 2 bases at J, with 12 bases between. The DNA for the CDR3 is TGTGCCAGCAGCCCCCCGACTCATCAAGAGACCCAGTACTTC. Amino acid sequence: CASSPPTHQETQYF.

For the CDR3, the DNA is TGTGCCAGCAGTCCCGGACAGGGGCGCTACGAGCAGTACTTC. Its translation: CASSPGQGRYEQYF. The chain joins TRBV6-5 to TRBJ2-7, with 9 bases fitting TRBD1. Germline CDR1 MNHEY, CDR2 SVGAGI. The CDR3 covers 14 residues. Losses at the gene ends were 5 bases for V and 3 bases for J; bases not matched to a gene: 5.